This T cell receptor (beta chain) was found in a study of PD-1 blockade in classical Hodgkin lymphoma. TCRdb's table, derived via immunoSEQ multiplex PCR, lists solely in-frame clones and lacks some. The table has thousands of clones, 60% to 85% seen once; the top ten hold 60%. This CDR3 comprises 12 residues. V was clipped by 10 bases and J by 4 bases, with 14 bases between them. The germline CDR1 and CDR2 sequences are SNHLY and FYNNEI. The patients all showed relapse after autologous stem cell transplantation, while their brentuximab vedotin exposure varied. The sample was peripheral blood mononuclear cells (PBMCs), taken at baseline. V gene TRBV2 combines with J gene TRBJ2-7; D is perhaps TRBD1 (6 bases). The sequence came from a human donor with classical Hodgkin lymphoma. The CDR3 sequence: CATDGGPYEQYF. The CDR3 nucleotides read TGTGCCACCGATGGGGGCCCATACGAGCAGTACTTC.